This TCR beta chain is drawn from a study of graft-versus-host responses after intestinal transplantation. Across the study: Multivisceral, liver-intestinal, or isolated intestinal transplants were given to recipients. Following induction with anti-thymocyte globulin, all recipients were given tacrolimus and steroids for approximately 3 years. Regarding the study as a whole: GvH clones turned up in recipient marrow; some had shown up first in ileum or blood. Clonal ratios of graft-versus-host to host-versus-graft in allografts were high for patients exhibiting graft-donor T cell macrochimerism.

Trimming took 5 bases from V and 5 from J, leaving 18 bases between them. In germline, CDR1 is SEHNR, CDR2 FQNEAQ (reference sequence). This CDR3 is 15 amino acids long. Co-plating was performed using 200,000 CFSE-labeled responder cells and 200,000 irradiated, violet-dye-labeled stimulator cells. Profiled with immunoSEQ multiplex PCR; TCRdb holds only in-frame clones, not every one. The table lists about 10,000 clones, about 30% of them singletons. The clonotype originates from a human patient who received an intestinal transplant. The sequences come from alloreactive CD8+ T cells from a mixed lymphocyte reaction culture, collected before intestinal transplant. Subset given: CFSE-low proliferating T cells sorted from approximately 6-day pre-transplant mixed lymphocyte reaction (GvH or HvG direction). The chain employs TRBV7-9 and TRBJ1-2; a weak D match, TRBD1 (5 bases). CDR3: CASSLRTKTDYGYTF. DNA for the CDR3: TGTGCCAGCAGCCTCCGCACAAAGACAGATTATGGCTACACCTTC.